This TCR beta chain was captured by sequencing in a study of T cell responses to AZD1222 COVID-19 vaccine. Whole-study results and caveats: There were repertoire samples only from the period after the peak T cell response.

The repertoire was sequenced with immunoSEQ multiplex PCR; TCRdb's copy has only in-frame clones and lacks some. The sample contains around 90,000 clones, approximately 90% of which appear only once. Comment on this clone: Its antigen is as yet unknown.

V was trimmed by 5 bases and J by 7 bases, leaving 9 bases between them. This CDR3 is 12 amino acids long. Germline loops: CDR1 SGHTA, CDR2 FQGTGA. The V call is TRBV7-3, the J call TRBJ2-1; no reliable D call. Sample: peripheral blood, taken on day 0 of AZD1222 vaccination. The sequence was collected from an adult in good health. The CDR3 DNA is TGTGCCAGCAGCACCCCCGGGAATGAGCAGTTCTTC. Encoded protein: CASSTPGNEQFF.